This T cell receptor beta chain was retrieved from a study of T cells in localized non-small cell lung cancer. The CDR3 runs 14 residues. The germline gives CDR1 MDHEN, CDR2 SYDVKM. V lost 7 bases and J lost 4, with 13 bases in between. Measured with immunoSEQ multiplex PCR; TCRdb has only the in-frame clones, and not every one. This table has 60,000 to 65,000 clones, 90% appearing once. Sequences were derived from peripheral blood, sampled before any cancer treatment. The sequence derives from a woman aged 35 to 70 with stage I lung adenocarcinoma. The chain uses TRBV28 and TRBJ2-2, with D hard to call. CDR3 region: CASTPGPRTGELFF. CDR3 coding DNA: TGTGCCAGCACCCCCGGCCCGCGCACCGGGGAGCTGTTTTTT.